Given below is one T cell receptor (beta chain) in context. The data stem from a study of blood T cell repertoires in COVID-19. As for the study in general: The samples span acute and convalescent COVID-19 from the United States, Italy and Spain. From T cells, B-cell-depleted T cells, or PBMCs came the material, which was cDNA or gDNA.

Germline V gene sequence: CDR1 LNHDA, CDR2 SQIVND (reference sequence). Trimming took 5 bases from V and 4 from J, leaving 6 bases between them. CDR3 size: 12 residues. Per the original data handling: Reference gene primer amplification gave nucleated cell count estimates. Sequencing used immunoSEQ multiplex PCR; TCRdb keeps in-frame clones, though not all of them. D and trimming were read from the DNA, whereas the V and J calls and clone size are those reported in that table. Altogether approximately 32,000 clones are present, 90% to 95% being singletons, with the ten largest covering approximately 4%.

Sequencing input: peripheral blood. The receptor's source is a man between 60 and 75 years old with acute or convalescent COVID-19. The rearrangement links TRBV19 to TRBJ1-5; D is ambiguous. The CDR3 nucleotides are TGTGCCAGTAGTGGGCTGAATCAGCCCCAGCATTTT. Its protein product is CASSGLNQPQHF.